The rows below give T cell receptor beta chains drawn from one sample of a study of OX40 agonist ivuxolimab in advanced cancers. Sequenced by immunoSEQ multiplex PCR; TCRdb stores in-frame clones only, minus some. The sample contains about 77,000 clones, approximately 92% of which appear only once. The sequencing used CD4+ or CD8+ T cells sorted from blood, collected in a trial of the OX40 agonist ivuxolimab. These receptors all come from an adult with an advanced solid tumor such as melanoma, head and neck, liver or kidney cancer. The CDR3 runs from the conserved cysteine through the conserved F or W. D genes are given only for firm matches. Some rows mark clone size as missing; the rest say once, few, many or name a class of expanded clone.

v_call	j_call	d_call	clone_size	cdr3_aa	cdr3_nt
TRBV27	TRBJ2-3	NA	once	CASSFPDSADTQYF	TGTGCCAGCAGTTTCCCGGACAGCGCAGATACGCAGTATTTT
TRBV7-2	TRBJ1-2	NA	NA	CASSLVQGPNYGYTF	TGTGCCAGCAGCTTAGTACAGGGCCCTAACTATGGCTACACCTTC
TRBV7-9	TRBJ2-5	TRBD2	NA	CASSLERGETQYF	TGTGCCAGCAGCTTAGAGCGGGGAGAGACCCAGTACTTC
TRBV5-1	TRBJ1-3	NA	NA	CASSGTGGTTGNTIYF	TGCGCCAGCAGCGGGACCGGGGGGACGACTGGAAACACCATATATTTT
TRBV11-3	TRBJ2-3	NA	once	CASSNGLPTQYF	TGTGCCAGCAGCAACGGACTGCCTACGCAGTATTTT
TRBV15	TRBJ2-1	NA	once	CATSHRGATYNEQFF	TGTGCCACCAGTCATCGAGGGGCCACATACAATGAGCAGTTCTTC
TRBV19	TRBJ2-1	TRBD2	NA	CASSKGGPPNEQFF	TGTGCCAGTAGTAAGGGAGGGCCCCCCAATGAGCAGTTCTTC
TRBV15	TRBJ1-5	NA	NA	CATSRDIDQPQHF	TGTGCCACCAGCAGAGATATCGATCAGCCCCAGCATTTT
TRBV7-3	TRBJ2-1	TRBD2	NA	CASSLSSGFYNEQFF	TGTGCCAGCAGCTTATCTAGCGGGTTTTACAATGAGCAGTTCTTC
TRBV2	TRBJ2-1	TRBD2	NA	CASKVGLVSGYNEQFF	TGTGCCAGCAAGGTCGGACTAGTTTCGGGTTACAATGAGCAGTTCTTC
TRBV19	TRBJ2-3	TRBD2	once	CASRPPSGRTTDTQYF	TGTGCCAGTAGACCTCCTAGCGGGAGGACCACAGATACGCAGTATTTT
TRBV19	TRBJ2-5	NA	NA	CASSNTQGETQYF	TGTGCCAGTAGCAACACACAGGGCGAGACCCAGTACTTC
TRBV14	TRBJ2-7	TRBD2	NA	CASSLTRTSGSYEQYF	TGTGCCAGCAGCCTGACTCGGACTAGCGGTTCCTACGAGCAGTACTTC
TRBV19	TRBJ1-2	NA	NA	CASSIKGNGYTF	TGTGCCAGTAGTATAAAGGGAAATGGCTACACCTTC
TRBV11-2	TRBJ2-2	NA	NA	CASSLPTGNTGELFF	TGTGCCAGCAGCCTCCCGACAGGGAACACCGGGGAGCTGTTTTTT
TRBV5-1	TRBJ2-3	TRBD2	NA	CASSWLAGASDTQYF	TGCGCCAGCAGTTGGCTAGCGGGAGCTTCGGATACGCAGTATTTT
TRBV4-1	TRBJ2-7	NA	NA	CASSQGGAKGVEQYF	TGCGCCAGCAGCCAAGGGGGTGCAAAGGGCGTCGAGCAGTACTTC
TRBV4-3	TRBJ2-3	NA	NA	CASSQRTGTDTQYF	TGCGCCAGCAGCCAGAGAACAGGTACCGATACGCAGTATTTT
TRBV6-6	TRBJ2-3	TRBD2	NA	CASSYPAGSSTDTQYF	TGTGCCAGCAGTTACCCAGCGGGATCTAGCACAGATACGCAGTATTTT
TRBV9	TRBJ2-1	TRBD2	NA	CASSSTGTSNLNEQFF	TGTGCCAGCAGCTCAACCGGGACTAGTAATCTGAATGAGCAGTTCTTC
TRBV20-1	TRBJ1-2	NA	NA	CTLYRVDGYTF	TGCACCCTTTACAGGGTAGATGGCTACACCTTC